This entry describes one TCR beta chain. Its cognate antigen is unknown. The sample is drawn from a study of cytomegalovirus exposure and HLA in healthy donors. CDR1 and CDR2 from the germline V gene are WNHNN and SYGVQD (reference sequence). CDR3 length: 19 amino acids. J gave up 2 bases and V 8 bases, and 20 bases lay outside the gene matches. Study observations and caveats: A previous analysis found most TCR beta V segments productive roughly 87% or roughly 30% of the time.

PCR employed 60 Vbeta and 13 Jbeta primers. Data came from immunoSEQ multiplex PCR; TCRdb stores just in-frame clones and leaves some out. This table has about 130,000 clones, less than 75% appearing once. The sequenced material came from PBMCs. The receptor's source is a woman between 35 and 50 years old in good health and CMV-seropositive. The chain is built from TRBV10-1 and TRBJ1-1; 10 nucleotides align to TRBD1. The CDR3 DNA follows: TGCGCCAGCCTCCTAAATAACACCGGGACAGGGGAGTCAAACACTGAAGCTTTCTTT. Translated: CASLLNNTGTGESNTEAFF.